The 28 T cell receptor beta chains listed next were all sequenced from one sample in a study of blood T cell repertoires in COVID-19. TCRdb's table, derived via immunoSEQ multiplex PCR, lists solely in-frame clones and lacks some. The sample yields about 270,000 clones, around 90% seen once. Sequencing was performed on PBMCs or T cells enriched from blood (not recorded which). These receptor sequences come from a woman in her twenties or thirties who had recovered from COVID-19.

This clone was observed a single time. Here the CDR3 DNA reads TGTGCCATCAGCTCTCCAGGGGGACGTTCAATTCCCACCTTC. This gives the protein CAISSPGGRSIPTF. The chain has TRBV10-3 and TRBJ1-2; 7 nucleotides match TRBD1. V was pared by 6 bases and J by 13 bases, with 17 bases of the junction left unmatched. Germline lookup yields CDR1 ENHRY and CDR2 SYGVKD. The CDR3 runs to 14 residues.

The J gene is TRBJ2-4, the V gene TRBV18; no reliable D call. Germline CDR1 is KGHSH and CDR2 is LQKENI. The CDR3 sequence is 16 residues long. V lost 5 bases, J lost 0 bases, and 14 bases lay in between. The CDR3 nucleotides read TGTGCCAGCTCAGCGGTCCCACCACTAGCCAAAAACATTCAGTACTTC. Its protein is CASSAVPPLAKNIQYF.

With respect to this clone: At one end the junction does not follow the germline gene, possibly because of a read error. CDR3 region: CASSLGGGDSRHF. The CDR3 DNA is TGTGCCAGCAGCTTAGGCGGCGGGGACAGTCGGCACTTC. The chain links TRBV7-2 to TRBJ2-7; a weak D match, TRBD1 (7 bases). This CDR3 comprises 13 residues. Per germline, CDR1 SGHTA and CDR2 FQGNSA. Drawing the rest from reference TRBV7-2 and TRBJ2-7, the complete variable domain is GAGVSQSPSNKVTEKGKDVELRCDPISGHTALYWYRQSLGQGLEFLIYFQGNSAPDKSGLPSDRFSAERTGGSVSTLTIQRTQQEDSAVYLCASSLGGGDSRHFGPGTRLTVT.

V usage is TRBV19 and J usage is TRBJ1-1; D gene unclear. The CDR3 is 15 residues long. CDR1 LNHDA and CDR2 SQIVND come from the germline V gene (reference sequence). V was pared by 5 bases and J by 5 bases, with 18 bases between. Written as DNA, the CDR3 is TGTGCCAGTAGTCCCGCCCGGGGTATGGCAACTGAAGCTTTCTTT. Translated: CASSPARGMATEAFF.

This chain links TRBV7-2 with TRBJ2-1, with TRBD1 identical over 9 bases. This CDR3 is 15 amino acids long. Per the germline V gene, CDR1 is SGHTA and CDR2 is FQGNSA. V lost 5 bases, J lost 7 bases, and 9 bases stayed unmatched. The CDR3 DNA reads TGTGCCAGCAGCGAGCCGGGACAGGGTGTTAATGAGCAGTTCTTC. It encodes CASSEPGQGVNEQFF.

This clone occurred many times. The chain recombines TRBV28 with TRBJ2-5, with 7 bases identical to TRBD1. CDR3 size: 16 residues. J gave up 2 bases and V 4 bases, and 10 bases lay outside the gene matches. Germline V lookup: CDR1 MDHEN, CDR2 SYDVKM. The CDR3 here is CASSSIFDREQETQYF. CDR3 DNA sequence: TGTGCCAGCAGTTCCATCTTCGACAGGGAACAAGAGACCCAGTACTTC.

This chain uses TRBV19 with TRBJ1-5; D is unclear. V lost 2 bases, J lost 3 bases, and 5 bases lay in between. CDR3 length equals 13 residues. Germline loops: CDR1 LNHDA, CDR2 SQIVND (reference sequence). CDR3: CASSIRLNQPQHF. CDR3 coding DNA: TGTGCCAGTAGTATACGACTCAATCAGCCCCAGCATTTT.

This clone has a single count. The CDR3 DNA is TGTGCCAGCGGGACAGGGCTAATCGCCGGGGAGCTGTTTTTT. Translation gives CASGTGLIAGELFF. The chain combines TRBV28 with TRBJ2-2; TRBD1 matches 9 bases. The CDR3 covers 14 residues. CDR1 and CDR2 (germline): MDHEN, SYDVKM. Unmatched junction bases numbered 7, after V lost 8 bases and J lost 6 bases. Full variable domain (outside the CDR3, taken from reference TRBV28 and TRBJ2-2): DVKVTQSSRYLVKRTGEKVFLECVQDMDHENMFWYRQDPGLGLRLIYFSYDVKMKEKGDIPEGYSVSREKKERFSLILESASTNQTSMYLCASGTGLIAGELFFGEGSRLTVL.

V gene TRBV19 combines with J gene TRBJ1-5; weak D call: TRBD1 (5 bases). V was trimmed by 4 bases and J by 6 bases, leaving 7 bases between them. CDR3 size: 12 residues. In germline, CDR1 is LNHDA, CDR2 SQIVND (reference sequence). The CDR3 here is CASSTGFQPQHF. The DNA for the CDR3 is TGTGCCAGTAGTACAGGGTTTCAGCCCCAGCATTTT.

The genes are TRBV28 and TRBJ1-6; maybe TRBD1 (6 bases). Per germline, CDR1 MDHEN and CDR2 SYDVKM. The CDR3 sequence is 15 residues long. The ends were cut back, 1 base at V and 9 bases at J, with 13 bases in the middle. The DNA of the CDR3 is TGTGCCAGCAGTTTATATGGACAGTTGGGTTCACCCCTCCACTTT. Amino acid sequence: CASSLYGQLGSPLHF.

The DNA of the CDR3 is TGTGCCAGTAGTATTCCTGGACAGGGGGCAATCGGCTACACCTTC. It codes for CASSIPGQGAIGYTF. The chain links TRBV19 to TRBJ1-2; 11 positions match TRBD1. CDR1 and CDR2 (germline): LNHDA, SQIVND (reference sequence). Unmatched junction bases numbered 8, after V lost 3 bases and J lost 8 bases. The CDR3 length is 15 residues.

J is TRBJ2-1 and V is TRBV5-4; 10 bases match TRBD1. This CDR3 region has 14 residues. J lost 10 bases, V lost 3 bases, and 7 bases had no gene match. Germline V gene data show CDR1 as SGHNT and CDR2 as YYREEE (reference sequence). CDR3 sequence (DNA): TGTGCCAGCAGCTCGGGACAGGGGACCCCGGAGCAGTTCTTC. Encoded protein: CASSSGQGTPEQFF.

The chain uses TRBV18 and TRBJ2-7; 9 bases align to TRBD2. In germline, CDR1 is KGHSH, CDR2 LQKENI. There are 14 residues in the CDR3. After removal of 3 bases from V and 2 bases from J, the junction contained 2 bases not matched to a gene. The CDR3 region is CASSPGTSPYEQYF. The CDR3 bases are TGTGCCAGCTCACCCGGGACTAGCCCCTACGAGCAGTACTTC. Full variable domain (rest looked up from reference TRBV18 and TRBJ2-7): NAGVMQNPRHLVRRRGQEARLRCSPMKGHSHVYWYRQLPEEGLKFMVYLQKENIIDESGMPKERFSAEFPKEGPSILRIQQVVRGDSAAYFCASSPGTSPYEQYFGPGTRLTVT.

This sequence joins TRBV28 and TRBJ1-2; D is uncertain. The CDR3 is 15 amino acids. Germline CDR1 reads MDHEN; CDR2 reads SYDVKM. The ends were cut back, 2 bases at V and 2 bases at J, with 12 bases in the middle. The CDR3 DNA is TGTGCCAGCAGTTTAGCCAGAAACAGAAACTATGGCTACACCTTC. Amino acids: CASSLARNRNYGYTF.

The J gene is TRBJ2-3, the V gene TRBV7-9, with D maybe TRBD1 (5 bases). The CDR3 spans 14 residues. V lost 4 bases and J lost 2, with 10 bases in between. CDR1 is SEHNR and CDR2 is FQNEAQ in the germline V gene (reference sequence). The CDR3 sequence is CASSSLGATDTQYF. The CDR3 DNA follows: TGTGCCAGCAGCTCCCTTGGGGCCACAGATACGCAGTATTTT.

V gene TRBV18 combines with J gene TRBJ1-5; D possibly corresponds to TRBD1 (5 bases). Germline assignment: CDR1 KGHSH and CDR2 LQKENI. The CDR3 length is 16 residues. V lost 0 bases and J lost 4, with 13 bases in between. This CDR3 is CASSPPAVGVNQPQHF. In nucleotides, the CDR3 is TGTGCCAGCTCACCACCGGCCGTAGGGGTGAATCAGCCCCAGCATTTT.

V gene TRBV5-1 combines with J gene TRBJ2-3; the match to TRBD2 covers 9 bases. The CDR3 sequence is 16 residues long. Germline loops: CDR1 SGHRS, CDR2 YFSETQ. The junction had 5 bases not matched to a gene; V was cut back by 2 bases and J by 1 base. The CDR3 coding sequence is TGCGCCAGCAGCTTAATTCCTAGCGGGGGCACAGATACGCAGTATTTT. Protein product: CASSLIPSGGTDTQYF.

This sequence joins TRBV28 and TRBJ1-1; possibly TRBD1 for D (5 bases). This CDR3 comprises 14 residues. The germline V gene has CDR1 MDHEN and CDR2 SYDVKM. V gave up 7 bases and J gave up 3 bases, with 15 bases separating them. The CDR3 is CASISSGGDTEAFF. The CDR3 DNA is TGTGCCAGCATATCTTCTGGGGGGGACACTGAAGCTTTCTTT.

V and J are TRBV5-1 and TRBJ2-3; the match to TRBD2 covers 9 bases. Germline lookup yields CDR1 SGHRS and CDR2 YFSETQ. The CDR3 consists of 14 residues. With V trimmed by 3 bases and J by 5 bases, 4 bases remained unmatched. CDR3 sequence: CASSSSSGGDTQYF. CDR3 nucleotides: TGCGCCAGCAGCTCTAGTAGCGGGGGAGATACGCAGTATTTT.

The chain has TRBV29-1 and TRBJ2-3; TRBD2 matches at 10 bases. Germline V gene sequence: CDR1 SQVTM, CDR2 ANQGSEA. The CDR3 has 14 amino acids. J lost 7 bases, V lost 7 bases, and 11 bases had no gene match. Here the CDR3 reads CSAPLAGVVNTQYF. CDR3 in DNA: TGCAGCGCCCCGCTAGCGGGGGTTGTGAATACGCAGTATTTT.

V is TRBV27 and J is TRBJ1-5; 7 nucleotides agree with TRBD1. Germline CDR1 MNHEY, CDR2 SMNVEV (reference sequence). The V gene end was trimmed by 5 bases and the J gene end by 3 bases; junction bases not matched to a gene: 7. The CDR3 is 15 residues long. CDR3 amino acids: CASSIRDSTNQPQHF. CDR3 in DNA: TGTGCCAGCAGTATCCGGGACAGTACCAATCAGCCCCAGCATTTT.

This chain connects TRBV5-1 to TRBJ2-3; D may be TRBD2 (7 bases). The germline gives CDR1 SGHRS, CDR2 YFSETQ. The CDR3 runs to 17 residues. Deletions cut 4 bases from V and 4 bases from J, with 22 bases between. CDR3 amino acids: CASSAGVGGFFADTQYF. The CDR3, as DNA: TGCGCCAGCAGCGCGGGGGTAGGGGGTTTTTTTGCAGATACGCAGTATTTT.

The chain couples TRBV11-3 to TRBJ1-2; D might be TRBD1 (6 bases). The V end lost 5 bases, the J end lost 4 bases, and 23 bases lay between the germline ends. Germline V CDR1 and CDR2: SGHNT, YENEEA. This CDR3 is built from 17 residues. The CDR3 DNA is TGTGCCAGCAGCCGCTTAACATCCGGGACACCTTTCTATGGCTACACCTTC. Its translation is CASSRLTSGTPFYGYTF.

J is TRBJ2-2 and V is TRBV11-3, with 8 positions matching TRBD2. In germline, CDR1 is SGHNT, CDR2 YENEEA. J lost 7 bases, V lost 6 bases, and 7 bases had no gene match. This CDR3 spans 14 amino acids. The CDR3 loop reads CASSNRGGGGELFF. CDR3 nucleotides: TGTGCCAGCAGTAACCGGGGGGGCGGCGGGGAGCTGTTTTTT.

This chain connects TRBV20-1 to TRBJ2-3; 11 bases line up with TRBD2. CDR1 and CDR2 from the germline V gene are DFQATT and SNEGSKA (reference sequence). The J segment lost 6 bases and the V segment lost 6 bases, leaving 14 bases of the junction unmatched. This CDR3 comprises 16 residues. The DNA of the CDR3 is TGCAGTGCGAGTGGGCTAGCGGGGGGTTCACTCGATACGCAGTATTTT. Protein: CSASGLAGGSLDTQYF.

The chain couples TRBV24-1 to TRBJ2-5; the D gene is possibly TRBD2 (5 bases). V lost 3 bases to trimming and J lost 3 bases, with 7 bases between them. The CDR3 extends over 13 amino acids. CDR1 is KGHDR and CDR2 is SFDVKD in the germline V gene. CDR3: CATSDGSEETQYF. In nucleotides, the CDR3 is TGTGCCACCAGTGATGGGAGCGAAGAGACCCAGTACTTC.

The gene calls are TRBV24-1 and TRBJ2-2; a possible D gene is TRBD1 (5 bases). Per germline, CDR1 KGHDR and CDR2 SFDVKD. V lost 3 bases and J lost 6, with 10 bases in between. The CDR3 has 14 residues. CDR3 amino acids: CATSDPREPGELFF. In DNA, the CDR3 is TGTGCCACCAGTGATCCCAGGGAACCCGGGGAGCTGTTTTTT.

The chain combines TRBV4-1 with TRBJ1-1, with TRBD1 as a possible D gene (5 bases). Germline CDR1 is MGHRA and CDR2 is YSYEKL. CDR3 length equals 14 residues. The V end lost 5 bases, the J end lost 3 bases, and 13 bases lay between the germline ends. CDR3 loop: CASSNPGGDTEAFF. The DNA for the CDR3 is TGCGCCAGCAGCAATCCCGGGGGGGACACTGAAGCTTTCTTT.